A single sample gave rise to the 17 T cell receptor beta chains below, sequenced in a study of T cells in Graves' hyperthyroidism and ophthalmopathy. TCR beta CDR3 regions were amplified from RNA transcripts. First-round RT-PCR of the TCR CDR3 relied on the HTBI primer set. One entry per CDR3 protein results from TCRdb running MiXCR on the multiplex PCR reads. The profile shows approximately 400,000 distinct CDR3 sequences, roughly an eighth of them singletons. The sequencing sample was made of blood. The receptors originated from a man in his fifties with Graves' ophthalmopathy.

This clonotype was recorded only once. The chain is built from TRBV7-8 and TRBJ2-2, with D tentatively TRBD1 or TRBD2 (5 bases each). Germline V CDR1 and CDR2: SGHVS, FQNEAQ. V dropped 1 base and J dropped 3 bases, with 6 bases sitting between them. The CDR3 has 14 residues. CDR3: CASSLGDHTGELFF. In nucleotides, the CDR3 is TGTGCCAGCAGCTTAGGGGACCACACCGGGGAGCTGTTTTTT.

This clonotype was observed a few times. The chain has TRBV25-1 and TRBJ2-7, with 13 bases matching TRBD2. The CDR3 runs 19 residues. Germline V lookup: CDR1 MGHDK, CDR2 SYGVNS. V lost 2 bases and J lost 4; bases outside the gene matches: 14. The CDR3 nucleotides read TGTGCCAGCAGTGAAAATCCTAGGACTAGCGGGAGTAAGCGATACGAGCAGTACTTC. It yields the protein CASSENPRTSGSKRYEQYF.

This clonotype was seen ten or more times. The gene calls are TRBV11-3 and TRBJ2-3; D is possibly TRBD2 (5 bases). This CDR3 is built from 14 residues. The V end lost 5 bases, the J end lost 4 bases, and 13 bases lay between the germline ends. Germline loops: CDR1 SGHNT, CDR2 YENEEA. The CDR3 loop is CASSGTAASDTQYF. In DNA form, the CDR3 reads TGTGCCAGCAGCGGAACAGCGGCATCAGATACGCAGTATTTT.

The table lists this clonotype with many counts. This rearrangement joins TRBV11-3 to TRBJ1-2, with D possibly being TRBD1 (5 bases). The V end was cut by 0 bases, the J end by 0 bases, with 17 bases between. The CDR3 consists of 18 residues. CDR1 SGHNT and CDR2 YENEEA come from the germline V gene. This chain's CDR3 is CASSLDETDREANYGYTF. CDR3 in DNA: TGTGCCAGCAGCTTAGATGAAACCGACAGAGAAGCTAACTATGGCTACACCTTC.

At least ten counts were recorded for this clonotype. This chain joins TRBV28 and TRBJ2-2; no clear D. The CDR3 runs 14 residues. The V and J ends lost 10 bases and 0 bases respectively, with 12 bases between them. Germline V gene data show CDR1 as MDHEN and CDR2 as SYDVKM. DNA of the CDR3: TGTGCCACCCGTTGGGCAGCGAACACCGGGGAGCTGTTTTTT. Its protein product is CATRWAANTGELFF.

Only a few counts were recorded for this clonotype. The V and J genes are TRBV20-1 and TRBJ1-2, with no clear D. The germline CDR1 and CDR2 sequences are DFQATT and SNEGSKA (reference sequence). This CDR3 has 13 residues. V lost 3 bases and J lost 4, with 12 bases in between. In DNA form, the CDR3 reads TGCAGTGCTAGCGTCGGGGATTCCTATGGCTACACCTTC. Its protein product is CSASVGDSYGYTF.

This clonotype has more than one count but fewer than ten. This chain links TRBV11-3 with TRBJ2-6, with 10 bases identical to TRBD1. This CDR3 has 17 amino acids. The trim removed 6 bases at V and 2 bases at J, leaving 7 bases unmatched. CDR1 and CDR2 from the germline V gene are SGHNT and YENEEA. The CDR3 sequence: CASSPGTGDTGANVLTF. The DNA of the CDR3 is TGTGCCAGCAGTCCCGGGACAGGGGACACTGGGGCCAACGTCCTGACTTTC.

The V gene is TRBV5-4, the J gene TRBJ2-1, with TRBD2 matching over 16 bases. Germline V gene sequence: CDR1 SGHNT, CDR2 YYREEE (reference sequence). The CDR3 is 20 amino acids. V was pared by 4 bases and J by 0 bases, with 10 bases of the junction left unmatched. The CDR3 spells CASSPIRGLAGGGSYNEQFF. CDR3 nucleotide sequence: TGTGCCAGCAGCCCAATTCGGGGACTAGCGGGAGGGGGCTCCTACAATGAGCAGTTCTTC.

This clonotype was seen at least ten times. The chain recombines TRBV2 with TRBJ1-1; D is undetermined. CDR1 is SNHLY and CDR2 is FYNNEI in the germline V gene. This CDR3 is built from 14 residues. V lost 7 bases and J lost 4, with 16 bases in between. The CDR3 is CASTVQVSATEAFF. CDR3 DNA: TGTGCCAGCACCGTTCAAGTCAGTGCCACTGAAGCTTTCTTT.

This clonotype has ten or more counts. The chain recombines TRBV5-6 with TRBJ2-7; 7 nucleotides line up with TRBD1. The CDR3 runs 16 residues. Germline V lookup: CDR1 SGHDT, CDR2 YYEEEE. V was clipped by 1 base and J by 4 bases; unmatched bases: 11. In DNA, the CDR3 is TGTGCCAGCAGCTTGTCGGGACAGTCATTCCCTTACGAGCAGTACTTC. Amino acid sequence: CASSLSGQSFPYEQYF.

The chain couples TRBV20-1 to TRBJ2-5, with D perhaps TRBD2 (5 bases). Trimming shortened V by 6 bases and J by 6 bases, and 17 bases separated the two germline ends. CDR3 length: 13 amino acids. CDR1 and CDR2 from the germline V gene are DFQATT and SNEGSKA (reference sequence). The CDR3 DNA is TGCAGTGCAAACCCGGAGACGGGGAAGACCCAGTACTTC. Translated: CSANPETGKTQYF.

The chain is built from TRBV29-1 and TRBJ2-3; D possibly matches TRBD1 or TRBD2 (5 bases each). The germline V and J ends were trimmed by 3 bases and 1 base, with 14 bases remaining between them. Germline lookup yields CDR1 SQVTM and CDR2 ANQGSEA. This CDR3 region has 15 residues. The CDR3 is CSVEQPGRRTDTQYF. As DNA, the CDR3 is TGCAGCGTTGAGCAACCGGGACGGCGCACAGATACGCAGTATTTT.

This clonotype came up a few times. This chain uses TRBV7-9 with TRBJ2-4, with TRBD2 identical over 7 bases. Germline V gene sequence: CDR1 SEHNR, CDR2 FQNEAQ (reference sequence). V lost 5 bases to trimming and J lost 0 bases; unmatched junction nucleotides: 10. The CDR3 has 17 amino acids. The CDR3 nucleotides read TGTGCCAGCAGCCTGGGACTACCGAAGTTAGCCAAAAACATTCAGTACTTC. The encoded protein is CASSLGLPKLAKNIQYF.

This clonotype was recorded at least ten times. The chain joins TRBV24-1 to TRBJ2-3, with TRBD1 matching 12 bases. This CDR3 region has 16 residues. The V gene end was trimmed by 5 bases and the J gene end by 2 bases; junction bases not matched to a gene: 4. CDR1 KGHDR and CDR2 SFDVKD come from the germline V gene. For the CDR3, the DNA is TGTGCCACCAGTGGCCTGGGACAGGGGGCCACAGATACGCAGTATTTT. Protein sequence: CATSGLGQGATDTQYF.

This clonotype was seen repeatedly, ten times or more. The V and J genes are TRBV6-2 or TRBV6-3 and TRBJ2-5, with 7 bases lining up with TRBD2. The trim removed 6 bases at V and 3 bases at J, leaving 16 bases unmatched. CDR1 and CDR2 (germline): MNHEY, SVGEGT. This CDR3 is built from 17 residues. Here the CDR3 DNA reads TGTGCCAGCAGCATTAGCGGGCCGGAGCGGAGGGAAGAGACCCAGTACTTC. Protein sequence: CASSISGPERREETQYF.

In its sample, this clonotype was seen many times. The rearrangement links TRBV24-1 to TRBJ1-1, with D hard to call. The CDR3 loop spans 16 amino acids. CDR1 is KGHDR, CDR2 SFDVKD, per germline. V lost 5 bases and J lost 1, with 16 bases in between. CDR3 region: CATSASGRKSNTEAFF. DNA for the CDR3: TGTGCCACCAGTGCATCGGGAAGGAAGTCGAACACTGAAGCTTTCTTT.

This clonotype was seen at least ten times. The chain recombines TRBV20-1 with TRBJ2-1; weak D call: TRBD2 (6 bases). Germline assignment: CDR1 DFQATT and CDR2 SNEGSKA (reference sequence). V was pared by 5 bases and J by 2 bases, with 25 bases between. The CDR3 runs 18 residues. The CDR3 here is CSAYSEIAREPAYNEQFF. Written as DNA, the CDR3 is TGCAGTGCTTATAGTGAGATAGCACGGGAGCCGGCCTACAATGAGCAGTTCTTC.